A selection of T cell receptor beta chains follows, all from one sample in a study of CD8 T cells in Susac syndrome. TCRdb recomputed calls from the immunoSEQ multiplex PCR reads with MiXCR, one row per CDR3 protein. The data contain about 280,000 distinct CDR3 sequences, about 85% of them seen just once; the ten biggest clones take up 0.11%. Specimen: CD8+ T cells from PBMCs. These receptors all stem from a human donor with multiple sclerosis. CDR3s include the opening cysteine and the closing phenylalanine or tryptophan. The order of the fields is D gene, J gene, V gene, clone size, CDR3 protein, CDR3 DNA. D genes are given only for firm matches. Clone size is shown for a subset of rows, as once, few, many or a class of expanded clone.

D gene: TRBD2; J gene: TRBJ2-1; V gene: TRBV6-1; clone size: once; CDR3 protein: CASSKSSSGSHNEQFF; CDR3 DNA: TGTGCCAGCAGTAAGTCATCTAGCGGGAGCCACAATGAGCAGTTCTTC
D gene: -; J gene: TRBJ1-2; V gene: TRBV2; clone size: -; CDR3 protein: CASSESAGDNSGYTF; CDR3 DNA: TGTGCCAGCAGTGAATCAGCAGGGGACAATTCTGGCTACACCTTC
D gene: TRBD1; J gene: TRBJ1-1; V gene: TRBV7-9; clone size: -; CDR3 protein: CASSRGGQSNTEAFF; CDR3 DNA: TGTGCCAGCAGCCGCGGGGGACAGTCGAACACTGAAGCTTTCTTT
D gene: -; J gene: TRBJ2-3; V gene: TRBV27; clone size: -; CDR3 protein: CASSYAESTDTQYF; CDR3 DNA: TGTGCCAGCAGTTATGCGGAGTCCACAGATACGCAGTATTTT
D gene: -; J gene: TRBJ1-1; V gene: TRBV19; clone size: -; CDR3 protein: CASTLGGTTYTEAFF; CDR3 DNA: TGTGCCAGTACCCTGGGGGGGACAACCTACACTGAAGCTTTCTTT
D gene: -; J gene: TRBJ2-1; V gene: TRBV7-9; clone size: -; CDR3 protein: CASSPDLGPSYNEQFF; CDR3 DNA: TGTGCCAGCAGCCCCGATCTTGGACCTTCCTACAATGAGCAGTTCTTC
D gene: -; J gene: TRBJ1-6; V gene: TRBV2; clone size: once; CDR3 protein: CASSESQGLSSYNPPLHF; CDR3 DNA: TGTGCCAGCAGTGAAAGTCAGGGTCTAAGCTCCTATAATCCACCCCTCCACTTT
D gene: -; J gene: TRBJ1-2; V gene: TRBV24-1; clone size: once; CDR3 protein: CATPRTQGQYSGGYTF; CDR3 DNA: TGTGCCACCCCGAGAACTCAAGGGCAATACTCCGGTGGCTACACCTTC
D gene: -; J gene: TRBJ2-1; V gene: TRBV9; clone size: -; CDR3 protein: CASSGGAAYNEQFF; CDR3 DNA: TGTGCCAGCAGCGGCGGGGCAGCCTACAATGAGCAGTTCTTC
D gene: -; J gene: TRBJ2-1; V gene: TRBV28; clone size: -; CDR3 protein: CASSGVVEQFF; CDR3 DNA: TGTGCCAGCAGCGGGGTTGTTGAGCAGTTCTTC
D gene: -; J gene: TRBJ2-7; V gene: TRBV29-1; clone size: -; CDR3 protein: CSVDEGSREQYF; CDR3 DNA: TGCAGCGTTGATGAGGGTTCTCGCGAGCAGTACTTC
D gene: TRBD1; J gene: TRBJ2-2; V gene: TRBV6-6; clone size: -; CDR3 protein: CASSYSSTGDGELFF; CDR3 DNA: TGTGCCAGCAGTTACTCGTCAACAGGGGACGGGGAGCTGTTTTTT
D gene: -; J gene: TRBJ2-1; V gene: TRBV19; clone size: -; CDR3 protein: CASSITGEGIEQFF; CDR3 DNA: TGTGCCAGTAGTATAACGGGAGAAGGGATTGAGCAGTTCTTC
D gene: -; J gene: TRBJ2-6; V gene: TRBV7-9; clone size: -; CDR3 protein: CASRGAVALVESGANVLTF; CDR3 DNA: TGTGCCAGCAGAGGAGCGGTAGCGCTGGTTGAGTCTGGGGCCAACGTCCTGACTTTC
D gene: -; J gene: TRBJ2-7; V gene: TRBV5-6; clone size: -; CDR3 protein: CASSSLYHQEQYF; CDR3 DNA: TGTGCCAGCAGCTCGCTCTACCACCAGGAGCAGTACTTC